This TCR beta chain was sequenced in a study of a mutant IDH1 vaccine in newly diagnosed glioma. The assay was immunoSEQ multiplex PCR, and TCRdb's table has in-frame clones only and misses some. The data contain fewer than 70,000 clones, around 83% of them singletons. Note on this clone: The antigen remains undetermined.

Per the germline V gene, CDR1 is MDHEN and CDR2 is SYDVKM. V lost 1 base and J lost 5; bases outside the gene matches: 6. CDR3 length equals 15 residues. Time point specified: week 47, end of study. The study gave 300 ug of mutant IDH1 20-mer peptide per vaccine dose, with topical imiquimod. The sample was PBMCs, taken from a glioma patient whose treatment included an IDH1 peptide vaccine. The source is a young man with glioma. The J gene is TRBJ2-7, the V gene TRBV28, with TRBD2 matching over 9 bases. The CDR3 region has the DNA TGTGCCAGCAGTTTATTGGCTAGCGGGGCTAACGAGCAGTACTTC. It is translated as CASSLLASGANEQYF.